Given below is one T cell receptor beta chain in context. Its target is not known. The data originate from a study of blood T cells in healthy people across ages. Study-wide results and caveats: It was the long-lived donors that had more naive CD4+ cells and higher diversity than aged donors. Reliance upon unsorted PBMCs precluded definitive naive versus antigen-experienced comparison. There was a strong correlation between TCR beta diversity and naive T cell percentage.

A sample-barcoded 5' primer and a J-beta primer mix were used in a second PCR of roughly 7 to 12 cycles. One entry per CDR3 protein results from TCRdb running MiXCR on the 5' RACE reads. Here the sample spans under 1,000,000 distinct CDR3 sequences, roughly 35% being singletons. Each individual donor underwent a draw of about 11 milliliters of peripheral blood. Sample: blood. The receptor comes from a man aged 18 to 29 in good health.

CDR3 DNA sequence: TGCGCCAGCAGCTTTAGCGTACTATACACTGAAGCTTTCTTT. It encodes CASSFSVLYTEAFF. V gene TRBV5-1 combines with J gene TRBJ1-1; D gene unclear. Trimming took 2 bases from V and 3 from J, leaving 11 bases between them. This CDR3 region has 14 residues. Germline-derived CDR1 and CDR2 are SGHRS and YFSETQ.